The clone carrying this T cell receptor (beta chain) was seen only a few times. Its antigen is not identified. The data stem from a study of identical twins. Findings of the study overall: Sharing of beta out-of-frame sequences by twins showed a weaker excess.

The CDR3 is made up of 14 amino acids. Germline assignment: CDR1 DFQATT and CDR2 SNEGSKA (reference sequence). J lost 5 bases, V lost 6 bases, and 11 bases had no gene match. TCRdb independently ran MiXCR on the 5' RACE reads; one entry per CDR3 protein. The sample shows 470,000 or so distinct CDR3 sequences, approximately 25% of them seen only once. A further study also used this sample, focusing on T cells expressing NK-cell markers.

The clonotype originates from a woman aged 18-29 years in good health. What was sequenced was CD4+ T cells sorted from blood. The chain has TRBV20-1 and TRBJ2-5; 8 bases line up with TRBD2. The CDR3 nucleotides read TGCAGTGCAGTCGGGACTAGTTATTCTGAGACCCAGTACTTC. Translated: CSAVGTSYSETQYF.